This TCR beta chain was profiled in a study of blood T cell repertoires in COVID-19. Germline CDR1 SNHLY, CDR2 FYNNEI. The V gene lost 6 bases and the J gene lost 3 bases, with 18 bases spanning the gap. This CDR3 spans 15 amino acids. The repertoire was sequenced with immunoSEQ multiplex PCR; TCRdb's copy has only in-frame clones and lacks some. The table records 140,000 or so clones, around nine tenths of them present only once. This receptor was identified in a woman in her fifties or sixties with acute or convalescent COVID-19. Source material: peripheral blood. The chain recombines TRBV2 with TRBJ2-7; tentative D call: TRBD2 (5 bases). This chain's CDR3 is CASRMGPTGSYEQYF. CDR3 DNA sequence: TGTGCCAGCAGGATGGGCCCTACGGGGAGCTACGAGCAGTACTTC.